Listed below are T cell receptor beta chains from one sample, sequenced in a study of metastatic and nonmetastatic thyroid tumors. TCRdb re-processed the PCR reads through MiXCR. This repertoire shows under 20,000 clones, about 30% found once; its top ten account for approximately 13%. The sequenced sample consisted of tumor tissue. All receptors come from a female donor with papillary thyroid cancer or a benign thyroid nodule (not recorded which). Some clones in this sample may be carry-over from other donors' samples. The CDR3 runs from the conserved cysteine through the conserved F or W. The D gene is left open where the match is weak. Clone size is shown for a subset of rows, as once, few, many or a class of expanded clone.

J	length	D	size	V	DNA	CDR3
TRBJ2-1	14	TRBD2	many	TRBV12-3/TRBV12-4	TGTGCCAGCAGGACTAGCGGGAGGGGAAATGAGCAGTTCTTC	CASRTSGRGNEQFF
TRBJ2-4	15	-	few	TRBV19	TGTGCCAGTAGCGACACGGACCCAGCCAAAAACATTCAGTACTTC	CASSDTDPAKNIQYF
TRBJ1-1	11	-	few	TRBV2	TGTGCCAGCAGTGTGGGGACTGAAGCTTTCTTT	CASSVGTEAFF
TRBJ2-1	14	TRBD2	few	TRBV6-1	TGTGCCAGCAAACGGCTAGCGGGAGGCAATGAGCAGTTCTTC	CASKRLAGGNEQFF
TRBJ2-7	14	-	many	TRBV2	TGTGCCAGCAGTGAAAGTTGGCAGACCTACGAGCAGTACTTC	CASSESWQTYEQYF
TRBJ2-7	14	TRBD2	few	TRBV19	TGTGCCAGTAGTATAGAGGCCGGCGGGGGGGCTCAGTACTTC	CASSIEAGGGAQYF
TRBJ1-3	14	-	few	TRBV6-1	TGTGCCAGCAAGAGTGTAGTCTCTGGAAACACCATATATTTT	CASKSVVSGNTIYF
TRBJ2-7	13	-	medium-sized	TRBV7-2	TGTGCCAGCAGCTTAGCGGGGCCCTACGAGCAGTACTTC	CASSLAGPYEQYF
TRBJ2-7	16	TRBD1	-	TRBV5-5	TGTGCCAGCATTCCGGGGGGAGGGACAGGGTCCTACGAGCAGTACTTC	CASIPGGGTGSYEQYF
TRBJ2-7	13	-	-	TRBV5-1	TGCGCCAGCAGCTCCGGGCCCGTCCACGAGCAGTACTTC	CASSSGPVHEQYF
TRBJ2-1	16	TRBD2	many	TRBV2	TGTGCCAGCAGGACCTTTAGCGGGGGTTCCTACAATGAGCAGTTCTTC	CASRTFSGGSYNEQFF
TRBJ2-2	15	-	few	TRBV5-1	TGCGCCAGCACATGGCAGGGGGGTAGAACCGGGGAGCTGTTTTTT	CASTWQGGRTGELFF
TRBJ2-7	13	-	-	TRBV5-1	TGCGCCAGCAGCTTGAGGAGGGACTACGAGCAGTACTTC	CASSLRRDYEQYF